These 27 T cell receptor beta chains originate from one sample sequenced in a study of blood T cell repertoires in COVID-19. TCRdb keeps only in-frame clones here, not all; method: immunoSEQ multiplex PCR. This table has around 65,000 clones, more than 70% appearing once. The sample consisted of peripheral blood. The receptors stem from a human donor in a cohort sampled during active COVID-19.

The chain's CDR3 is CASSPTGGNEQYF. The CDR3 region has the DNA TGTGCCAGTAGCCCGACAGGGGGCAACGAGCAGTACTTC. The chain employs TRBV19 and TRBJ2-7, with TRBD1 matching 10 bases. This CDR3 is built from 13 residues. The V segment lost 6 bases and the J segment 5 bases; nucleotides outside the gene matches: 4. CDR1 is LNHDA and CDR2 is SQIVND in the germline V gene (reference sequence). The complete variable domain, with remaining parts taken from reference TRBV19 and TRBJ2-7, reads DGGITQSPKYLFRKEGQNVTLSCEQNLNHDAMYWYRQDPGQGLRLIYYSQIVNDFQKGDIAEGYSVSREKKESFPLTVTSAQKNPTAFYLCASSPTGGNEQYFGPGTRLTVT.

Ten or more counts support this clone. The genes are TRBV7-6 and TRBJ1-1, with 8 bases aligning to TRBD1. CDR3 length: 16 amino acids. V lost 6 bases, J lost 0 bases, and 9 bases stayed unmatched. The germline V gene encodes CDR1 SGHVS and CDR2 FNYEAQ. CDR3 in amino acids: CASRPPGQALNTEAFF. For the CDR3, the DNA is TGTGCCAGCAGACCTCCGGGACAGGCATTGAACACTGAAGCTTTCTTT. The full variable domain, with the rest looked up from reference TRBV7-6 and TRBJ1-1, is GAGVSQSPRYKVTKRGQDVALRCDPISGHVSLYWYRQALGQGPEFLTYFNYEAQQDKSGLPNDRFSAERPEGSISTLTIQRTEQRDSAMYRCASRPPGQALNTEAFFGQGTRLTVV.

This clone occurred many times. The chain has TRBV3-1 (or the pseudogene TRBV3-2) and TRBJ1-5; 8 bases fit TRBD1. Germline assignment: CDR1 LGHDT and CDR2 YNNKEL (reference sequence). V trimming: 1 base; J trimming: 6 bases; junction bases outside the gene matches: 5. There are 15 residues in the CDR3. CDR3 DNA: TGTGCCAGCAGCCAAGTGCAGGGGGCTTCTCAGCCCCAGCATTTT. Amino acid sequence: CASSQVQGASQPQHF.

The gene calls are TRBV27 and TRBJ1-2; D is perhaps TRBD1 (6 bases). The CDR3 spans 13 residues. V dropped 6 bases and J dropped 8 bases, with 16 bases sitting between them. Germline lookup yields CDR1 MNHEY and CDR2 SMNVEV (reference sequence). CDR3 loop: CASSNERGGGYTF. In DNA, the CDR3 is TGTGCCAGCAGCAACGAAAGGGGGGGCGGCTACACCTTC.

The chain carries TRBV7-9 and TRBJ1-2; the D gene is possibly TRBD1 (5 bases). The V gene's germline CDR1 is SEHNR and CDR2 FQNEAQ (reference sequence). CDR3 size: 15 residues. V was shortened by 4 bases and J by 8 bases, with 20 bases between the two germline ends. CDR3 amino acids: CASSSPLQDRQGYTF. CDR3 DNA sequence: TGTGCCAGCAGCTCACCATTACAAGATAGACAGGGCTACACCTTC.

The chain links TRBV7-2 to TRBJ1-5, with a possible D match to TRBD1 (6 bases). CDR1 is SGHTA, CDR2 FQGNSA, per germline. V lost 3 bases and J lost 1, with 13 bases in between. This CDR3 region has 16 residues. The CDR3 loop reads CASSFAGAGSNQPQHF. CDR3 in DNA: TGTGCCAGCAGCTTTGCGGGGGCGGGGAGCAATCAGCCCCAGCATTTT.

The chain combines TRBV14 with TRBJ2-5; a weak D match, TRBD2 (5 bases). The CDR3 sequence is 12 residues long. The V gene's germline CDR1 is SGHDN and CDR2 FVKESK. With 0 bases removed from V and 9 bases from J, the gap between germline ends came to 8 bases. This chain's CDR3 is CASSQDRRAQYF. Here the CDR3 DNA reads TGTGCCAGCAGCCAAGATAGGCGGGCCCAGTACTTC.

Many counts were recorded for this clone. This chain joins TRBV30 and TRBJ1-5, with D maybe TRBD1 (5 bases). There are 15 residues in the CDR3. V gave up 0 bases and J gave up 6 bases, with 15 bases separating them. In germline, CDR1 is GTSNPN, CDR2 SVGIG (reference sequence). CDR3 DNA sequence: TGTGCCTGGAGTGTAATGGGGCAGGAGTCTCAGCCCCAGCATTTT. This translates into CAWSVMGQESQPQHF.

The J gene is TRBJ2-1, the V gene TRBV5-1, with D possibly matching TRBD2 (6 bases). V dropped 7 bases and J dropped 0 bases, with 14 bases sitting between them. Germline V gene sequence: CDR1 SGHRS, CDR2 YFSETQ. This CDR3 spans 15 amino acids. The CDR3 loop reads CASRKRLDSYNEQFF. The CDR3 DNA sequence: TGCGCCAGCCGCAAGAGACTAGACTCCTACAATGAGCAGTTCTTC.

The CDR3 coding sequence is TGTGCCAGTAGTACCCGACAGCTTAGGACTAGTGGTCCCTCCTACGAGCAGTACTTC. It specifies CASSTRQLRTSGPSYEQYF. This chain connects TRBV19 to TRBJ2-7, with 7 bases identical to TRBD2. Trimming cost V 4 bases and J 0 bases; bases outside gene matches: 18. Germline CDR1 and CDR2: LNHDA and SQIVND (reference sequence). The CDR3 consists of 19 residues. Complete variable domain (other parts from reference TRBV19 and TRBJ2-7): DGGITQSPKYLFRKEGQNVTLSCEQNLNHDAMYWYRQDPGQGLRLIYYSQIVNDFQKGDIAEGYSVSREKKESFPLTVTSAQKNPTAFYLCASSTRQLRTSGPSYEQYFGPGTRLTVT.

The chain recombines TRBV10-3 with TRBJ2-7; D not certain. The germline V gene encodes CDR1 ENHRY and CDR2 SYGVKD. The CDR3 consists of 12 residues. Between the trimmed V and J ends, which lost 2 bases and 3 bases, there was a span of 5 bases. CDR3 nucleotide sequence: TGTGCCATCAGTGAGAACAGCTACGAGCAGTACTTC. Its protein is CAISENSYEQYF.

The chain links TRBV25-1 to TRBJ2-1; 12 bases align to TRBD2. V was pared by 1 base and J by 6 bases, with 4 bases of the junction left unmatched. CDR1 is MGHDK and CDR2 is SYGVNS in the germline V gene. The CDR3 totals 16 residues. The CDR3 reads CASSEFRTSGVNEQFF. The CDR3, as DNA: TGTGCCAGCAGTGAATTCCGGACTAGCGGGGTCAATGAGCAGTTCTTC. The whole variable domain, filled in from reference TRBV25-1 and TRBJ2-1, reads EADIYQTPRYLVIGTGKKITLECSQTMGHDKMYWYQQDPGMELHLIHYSYGVNSTEKGDLSSESTVSRIRTEHFPLTLESARPSHTSQYLCASSEFRTSGVNEQFFGPGTRLTVL.

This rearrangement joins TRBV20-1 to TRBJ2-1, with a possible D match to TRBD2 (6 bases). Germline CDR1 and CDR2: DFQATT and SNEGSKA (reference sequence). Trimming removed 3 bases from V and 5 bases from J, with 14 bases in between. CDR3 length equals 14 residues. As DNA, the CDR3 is TGCAGTGCTAGTGCCGGGAGTTTTGACAATGAGCAGTTCTTC. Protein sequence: CSASAGSFDNEQFF.

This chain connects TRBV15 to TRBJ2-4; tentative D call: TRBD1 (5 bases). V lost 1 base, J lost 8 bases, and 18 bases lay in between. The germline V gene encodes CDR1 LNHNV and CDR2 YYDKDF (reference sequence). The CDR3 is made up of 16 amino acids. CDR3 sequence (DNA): TGTGCCACCAGCAGAGCAGGGTTGTTTGATGGGGACATTCAGTACTTC. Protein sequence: CATSRAGLFDGDIQYF.

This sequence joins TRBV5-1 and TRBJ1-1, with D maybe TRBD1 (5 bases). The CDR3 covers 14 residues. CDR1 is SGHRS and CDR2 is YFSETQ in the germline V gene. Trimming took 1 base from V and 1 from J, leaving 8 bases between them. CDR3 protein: CASSLTGPNTEAFF. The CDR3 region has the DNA TGCGCCAGCAGCTTGACAGGACCGAACACTGAAGCTTTCTTT.

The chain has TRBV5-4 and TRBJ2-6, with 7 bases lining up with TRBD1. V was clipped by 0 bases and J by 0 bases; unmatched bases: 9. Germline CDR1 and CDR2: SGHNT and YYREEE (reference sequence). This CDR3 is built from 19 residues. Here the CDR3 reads CASSLGLRGLGSGANVLTF. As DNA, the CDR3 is TGTGCCAGCAGCTTGGGCCTTAGGGGGCTGGGCTCTGGGGCCAACGTCCTGACTTTC.

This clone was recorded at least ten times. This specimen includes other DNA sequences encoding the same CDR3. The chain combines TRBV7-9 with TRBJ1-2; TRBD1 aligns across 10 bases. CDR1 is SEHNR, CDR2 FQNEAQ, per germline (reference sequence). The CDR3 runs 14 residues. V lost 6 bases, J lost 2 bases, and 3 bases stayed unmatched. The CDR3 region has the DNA TGTGCCAGCAGAGGACAGGGGGAAAACTATGGCTACACCTTC. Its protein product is CASRGQGENYGYTF. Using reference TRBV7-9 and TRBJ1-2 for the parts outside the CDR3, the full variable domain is DTGVSQNPRHKITKRGQNVTFRCDPISEHNRLYWYRQTLGQGPEFLTYFQNEAQLEKSRLLSDRFSAERPKGSFSTLEIQRTEQGDSAMYLCASRGQGENYGYTFGSGTRLTVV.

DNA for the CDR3: TGCGCCAGCAGCCTAATTCAGGGGGGTGAAGCTTTCTTT. It specifies CASSLIQGGEAFF. V usage is TRBV5-1 and J usage is TRBJ1-1; 7 nucleotides line up with TRBD1. Per germline, CDR1 SGHRS and CDR2 YFSETQ. Losses at the gene ends were 4 bases for V and 7 bases for J; bases not matched to a gene: 7. This CDR3 has 13 residues.

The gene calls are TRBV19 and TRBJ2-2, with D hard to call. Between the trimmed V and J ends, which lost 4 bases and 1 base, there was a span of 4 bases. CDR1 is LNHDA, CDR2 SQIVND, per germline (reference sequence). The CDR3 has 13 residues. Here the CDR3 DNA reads TGTGCCAGTAGTACGGTGAACACCGGGGAGCTGTTTTTT. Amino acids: CASSTVNTGELFF.

The CDR3 reads CASSQGYEKLFF. CDR3 nucleotides: TGTGCCAGCAGCCAGGGGTACGAAAAACTGTTTTTT. V gene TRBV6-5 combines with J gene TRBJ1-4, with D possibly being TRBD1 (6 bases). Germline CDR1 is MNHEY and CDR2 is SVGAGI. This CDR3 has 12 residues. V was trimmed by 6 bases and J by 8 bases, leaving 10 bases between them.

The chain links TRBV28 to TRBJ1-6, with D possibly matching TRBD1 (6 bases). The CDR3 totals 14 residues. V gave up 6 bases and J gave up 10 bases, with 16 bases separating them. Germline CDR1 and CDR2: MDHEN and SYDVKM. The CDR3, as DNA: TGTGCCAGCAGCATAACCGGGACAACATCACCCCTCCACTTT. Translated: CASSITGTTSPLHF.

CDR3 DNA: TGCGCCAGCAGTGAGTGGAGTCTGGCGACTGAAGCTTTCTTT. Translating gives CASSEWSLATEAFF. The V call is TRBV10-2, the J call TRBJ1-1; D not resolved. Between the trimmed V and J ends, which lost 1 base and 5 bases, there was a span of 11 bases. CDR1 WSHSY and CDR2 SAAADI come from the germline V gene. The CDR3 extends over 14 amino acids.

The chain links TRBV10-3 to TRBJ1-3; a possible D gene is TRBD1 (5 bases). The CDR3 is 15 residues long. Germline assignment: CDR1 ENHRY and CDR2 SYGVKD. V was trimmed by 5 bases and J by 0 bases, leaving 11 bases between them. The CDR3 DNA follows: TGTGCCATCAGTTCCCGACAGAGCTCTGGAAACACCATATATTTT. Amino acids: CAISSRQSSGNTIYF.

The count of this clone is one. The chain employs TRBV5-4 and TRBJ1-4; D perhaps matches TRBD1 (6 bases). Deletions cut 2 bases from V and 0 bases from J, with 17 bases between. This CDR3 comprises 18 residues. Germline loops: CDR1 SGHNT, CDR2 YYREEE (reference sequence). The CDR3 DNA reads TGTGCCAGCAGCTTCGGCCCGGGGGGCGCGTCAACTAATGAAAAACTGTTTTTT. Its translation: CASSFGPGGASTNEKLFF.

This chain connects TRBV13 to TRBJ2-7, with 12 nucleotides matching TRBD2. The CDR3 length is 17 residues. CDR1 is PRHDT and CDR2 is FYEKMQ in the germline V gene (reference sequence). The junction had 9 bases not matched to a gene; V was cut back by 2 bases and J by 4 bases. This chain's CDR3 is CASSLLRLAGGQYEQYF. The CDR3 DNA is TGTGCCAGCAGCTTACTGCGGCTAGCGGGGGGGCAGTACGAGCAGTACTTC.

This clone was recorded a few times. The CDR3 protein is CASSLYGRASGGTDTQYF. Written as DNA, the CDR3 is TGTGCCAGCAGTTTATATGGTCGGGCTAGCGGGGGCACAGATACGCAGTATTTT. The V gene is TRBV28, the J gene TRBJ2-3; 9 positions match TRBD2. The V segment lost 1 base and the J segment 1 base; nucleotides outside the gene matches: 9. The CDR3 runs to 18 residues. Germline assignment: CDR1 MDHEN and CDR2 SYDVKM.

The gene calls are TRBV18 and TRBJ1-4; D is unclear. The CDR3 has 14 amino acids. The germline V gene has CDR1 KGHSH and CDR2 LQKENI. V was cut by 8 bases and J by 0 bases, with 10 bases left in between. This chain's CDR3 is CASTTAATNEKLFF. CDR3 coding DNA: TGTGCCAGCACAACAGCTGCAACTAATGAAAAACTGTTTTTT.